This is a list of T cell receptor beta chains from one sample in a study of blood T cell repertoires in COVID-19. TCRdb's table, derived via immunoSEQ multiplex PCR, lists solely in-frame clones and lacks some. The sample holds about 92,000 clones; around three quarters are singletons and the top ten take about 22%. Input material: peripheral blood. The source is a woman aged 55-69 years in a cohort sampled during active or convalescent COVID-19. Both conserved end residues are part of each CDR3. A D gene is named only where the DNA matches it firmly. Not all rows give a size; the values are once, few, many and, for expanded clones, a class.

D gene: TRBD1; clone size: many; V gene: TRBV5-1; J gene: TRBJ2-2; CDR3 DNA: TGCGCCAGCAGCTCAGGGGGCGGGAACACCGGGGAGCTGTTTTTT; CDR3 protein: CASSSGGGNTGELFF
D gene: .; clone size: once; V gene: TRBV9; J gene: TRBJ2-7; CDR3 DNA: TGTGCCAGCAGCCCAGGGGATGGGGTGCCCAGCTCCTACGAGCAGTACTTC; CDR3 protein: CASSPGDGVPSSYEQYF
D gene: TRBD1; clone size: .; V gene: TRBV7-3; J gene: TRBJ2-3; CDR3 DNA: TGTGCCAGCAGCTTAATGGGTCAGGGGGCAGATACGCAGTATTTT; CDR3 protein: CASSLMGQGADTQYF
D gene: .; clone size: few; V gene: TRBV7-9; J gene: TRBJ2-1; CDR3 DNA: TGTGCCAGCAGCTTAAGGCAGGGGATTTTCAATGAGCAGTTCTTC; CDR3 protein: CASSLRQGIFNEQFF
D gene: .; clone size: .; V gene: TRBV9; J gene: TRBJ1-6; CDR3 DNA: TGTGCCAGCAGCCTAAGTCATGTGGGCTCACCCCTCCACTTT; CDR3 protein: CASSLSHVGSPLHF
D gene: .; clone size: .; V gene: TRBV4-1; J gene: TRBJ2-7; CDR3 DNA: TGCGCCAGCAGCCAAGCACCCACATTCTCCTACGAGCAGTACTTC; CDR3 protein: CASSQAPTFSYEQYF
D gene: .; clone size: .; V gene: TRBV10-1; J gene: TRBJ1-6; CDR3 DNA: TGCGCCAGCAGTGAACAGGGTTTTGGTAGTATTTCACCCCTCCACTTT; CDR3 protein: CASSEQGFGSISPLHF
D gene: TRBD2; clone size: few; V gene: TRBV9; J gene: TRBJ2-3; CDR3 DNA: TGTGCCAGCAGCGTAGGTCCCGGGGGGGACTTCACAGATACGCAGTATTTT; CDR3 protein: CASSVGPGGDFTDTQYF
D gene: .; clone size: .; V gene: TRBV5-1; J gene: TRBJ2-1; CDR3 DNA: TGCGCCAGCAGCTTGGACGGGAATTACAATGAGCAGTTCTTC; CDR3 protein: CASSLDGNYNEQFF
D gene: TRBD1; clone size: .; V gene: TRBV7-7; J gene: TRBJ2-5; CDR3 DNA: TGTGCCAGCAGCCAACGGACAGGGCAGCAAGAGACCCAGTACTTC; CDR3 protein: CASSQRTGQQETQYF
D gene: .; clone size: .; V gene: TRBV18; J gene: TRBJ2-2; CDR3 DNA: TGTGCCAGCTCACTACAGGGCCCGCCGAACACCGGGGAGCTGTTTTTT; CDR3 protein: CASSLQGPPNTGELFF
D gene: .; clone size: few; V gene: TRBV5-8; J gene: TRBJ2-5; CDR3 DNA: TGTGCCAGCAGCAAGAGGCCGGAGACCCAGTACTTC; CDR3 protein: CASSKRPETQYF
D gene: .; clone size: .; V gene: TRBV6-2/TRBV6-3; J gene: TRBJ2-1; CDR3 DNA: TGTGCCAGCAGTTACGGGGCGAGCTCCTACAATGAGCAGTTCTTC; CDR3 protein: CASSYGASSYNEQFF
D gene: .; clone size: .; V gene: TRBV5-1; J gene: TRBJ2-5; CDR3 DNA: TGCGCCAGCAGCGGGTGGGGCGGAGAGACCCAGTACTTC; CDR3 protein: CASSGWGGETQYF
D gene: .; clone size: .; V gene: TRBV27; J gene: TRBJ1-6; CDR3 DNA: TGTGCCAGCAGACCACAGGGAATGGGAGATTCACCCCTCCACTTT; CDR3 protein: CASRPQGMGDSPLHF
D gene: TRBD1; clone size: few; V gene: TRBV27; J gene: TRBJ2-7; CDR3 DNA: TGTGCCAGCAGTCCCGATCGGACAGGCTACGAGCAGTACTTC; CDR3 protein: CASSPDRTGYEQYF
D gene: TRBD2; clone size: .; V gene: TRBV25-1; J gene: TRBJ2-1; CDR3 DNA: TGTGCCAGCAGACCAGCGGGGGGGCCTGGTGAGCAGTTCTTC; CDR3 protein: CASRPAGGPGEQFF
D gene: TRBD2; clone size: .; V gene: TRBV13; J gene: TRBJ2-7; CDR3 DNA: TGTGCCAGCAGCTTAACGGGGGGGCCCGGGTACGAGCAGTACTTC; CDR3 protein: CASSLTGGPGYEQYF
D gene: TRBD1; clone size: .; V gene: TRBV5-1; J gene: TRBJ1-4; CDR3 DNA: TGCGCCAGCAGGGGACAGGGGGAATCAACTAATGAAAAACTGTTTTTT; CDR3 protein: CASRGQGESTNEKLFF
D gene: .; clone size: few; V gene: TRBV7-3; J gene: TRBJ2-2; CDR3 DNA: TGTGCCAGCAGCTTATATGTCACCGGGGAGCTGTTTTTT; CDR3 protein: CASSLYVTGELFF
D gene: .; clone size: .; V gene: TRBV6-1; J gene: TRBJ1-2; CDR3 DNA: TGTGCCAGCAGTGAAGTCCACAGTAACTATGGCTACACCTTC; CDR3 protein: CASSEVHSNYGYTF
D gene: .; clone size: few; V gene: TRBV7-9; J gene: TRBJ1-3; CDR3 DNA: TGTGCCAGCAGCTTAGCTGATCGTAGCGGCTCTGGAAACACCATATATTTT; CDR3 protein: CASSLADRSGSGNTIYF
D gene: TRBD1; clone size: .; V gene: TRBV5-1; J gene: TRBJ2-7; CDR3 DNA: TGCGCCAGCAGCTTCGGACAGGGTCCCTACGAGCAGTACTTC; CDR3 protein: CASSFGQGPYEQYF
D gene: .; clone size: .; V gene: TRBV6-5; J gene: TRBJ1-2; CDR3 DNA: TGTGCCAGCAGGCGTCGGACAGAAAACTATGGCTACACCTTC; CDR3 protein: CASRRRTENYGYTF
D gene: TRBD2; clone size: .; V gene: TRBV5-1; J gene: TRBJ2-7; CDR3 DNA: TGCGCCAGCAGCTTGGCAGCTAGCGGGGTTTACGAGCAGTACTTC; CDR3 protein: CASSLAASGVYEQYF
D gene: .; clone size: .; V gene: TRBV3-1/TRBV3-2; J gene: TRBJ1-1; CDR3 DNA: TGTGCCAGCAGCCACCATCAAAAGAACACTGAAGCTTTCTTT; CDR3 protein: CASSHHQKNTEAFF